The rows below give T cell receptor beta chains drawn from one sample of a study of T cell repertoires in cytomegalovirus infection. TCRdb re-analysed the reads in MiXCR, keeping a single row per CDR3 protein. The data show about 920,000 distinct CDR3 sequences, with 31% seen just once and roughly 13% held by the top ten. For these receptors, no antigen is known. Source: cultured CD8+ T cells from PBMCs, taken from culture after CMV antigen stimulation. The receptors originated from a human donor in good health (CMV status not recorded). Some clones in this sample may be carry-over from other donors' samples. Each CDR3 is given with its conserved first and last residue. The order of the fields is J gene, V gene, CDR3 protein.

TRBJ1-2 TRBV7-9 CASCLHSETGRNYGYTF
TRBJ2-2 TRBV7-2 CASSTGANTGELFF
TRBJ2-7 TRBV7-2 CASSSQLAGKYEQYF
TRBJ2-2 TRBV6-1 CASSFNDPTGELFF
TRBJ2-4 TRBV7-8 CASSSRQGVDKNIQYF
TRBJ2-1 TRBV28 CASSSLLAGVDNEQFF
TRBJ2-5 TRBV29-1 CSARVSNGETQYF
TRBJ2-5 TRBV7-9 CASSTSPAGVQETQYF
TRBJ2-1 TRBV6-5 CASYPSGTPSHEQFF
TRBJ2-7 TRBV20-1 CSARDMDRGYEQYF
TRBJ2-1 TRBV7-9 CASSSGQGWDNEQFF
TRBJ2-1 TRBV10-3 CAISGAGNEQFF
TRBJ2-2 TRBV27 CASSLSAGLHFGELFF
TRBJ2-1 TRBV6-5 CASSYSLVGGEDNEQFF
TRBJ2-2 TRBV12-3/TRBV12-4 CASSFIVRGVTGELFF
TRBJ2-7 TRBV6-6 CASSYSVLGEQYF
TRBJ1-1 TRBV7-2 CASSLAPPLNTEAFF
TRBJ2-2 TRBV7-7 CASSLLEFNTGELFF
TRBJ2-1 TRBV29-1 CSVEGGNYNEQFF
TRBJ2-1 TRBV18 CASSPPAGRGQDEQFF
TRBJ2-5 TRBV12-3/TRBV12-4 CASSFWPSGGAEPQETQYF
TRBJ2-7 TRBV27 CASSFSGEAYEQYF
TRBJ2-1 TRBV6-8 CASSGLGRNNEQFF
TRBJ2-1 TRBV7-2 CASFGGGSYNEQFF
TRBJ2-7 TRBV14 CASSQVDREGKEQYF
TRBJ1-1 TRBV11-2 CASSLARQGGAFF
TRBJ1-5 TRBV27 CASSLWGATDQPQHF
TRBJ2-2 TRBV6-1 CASSPLGGGSAGELFF
TRBJ2-1 TRBV6-5 CASSYRGANEQFF
TRBJ2-7 TRBV7-8 CASRRAGASYEQYF
TRBJ2-1 TRBV7-9 CASSPSREGLYNEQFF
TRBJ2-3 TRBV13 CASSVGRADTQYF
TRBJ2-1 TRBV4-3 CASSPGPLLAGGNYNEQFF
TRBJ1-5 TRBV6-6 CASSYLDSNQPQHF
TRBJ1-1 TRBV12-3/TRBV12-4 CASSFGAGTEAFF
TRBJ2-5 TRBV12-3/TRBV12-4 CASSGSSGGMETQYF
TRBJ2-4 TRBV20-1 CSARDRLVAGGPFHIQYF
TRBJ1-2 TRBV3-1 CASSLVTGGRGYGYTF
TRBJ2-5 TRBV13 CASSPAPVRYQETQYF
TRBJ1-2 TRBV12-3/TRBV12-4 CASSFKVGFYGYTF
TRBJ1-1 TRBV27 CASRQRGTGTLEAFF
TRBJ2-1 TRBV7-9 CASSGGDRGQFF
TRBJ1-2 TRBV7-9 CASSGPGEGAFGYTF
TRBJ2-2 TRBV6-8 CASEGTGELFF
TRBJ1-5 TRBV6-2/TRBV6-3 CASPENSTTTTPGQGASNQPQHF
TRBJ2-4 TRBV7-9 CASSSKLAGGPVDIQYF
TRBJ2-3 TRBV7-9 CASRPTSGETTDTQYF
TRBJ1-1 TRBV12-3/TRBV12-4 CASSSPDVGDTEAFF
TRBJ1-3 TRBV6-2/TRBV6-3 CASSYYLRSIISGNTIYF
TRBJ2-1 TRBV10-3 CAISESGSHNEQFF
TRBJ2-1 TRBV4-2 CASSQFGLAGGSEEQFF
TRBJ2-1 TRBV2 CASIEKGTASNEQFF
TRBJ1-1 TRBV6-8 CASTATPDSTEAFF
TRBJ2-5 TRBV10-3 CAISGDLQGTQETQYF
TRBJ1-5 TRBV10-3 CAISRRWVGDQPQHF
TRBJ2-5 TRBV12-5 CASGQGVSETQYF
TRBJ2-7 TRBV7-8 CASSYSREAPSYEQYF
TRBJ1-2 TRBV5-6 CASSRTGQLNYGYTF
TRBJ2-1 TRBV7-8 CASSLRQRDYNEQFF
TRBJ2-1 TRBV29-1 CSVEDPRAPRAGSYNEQFF